This note documents a single T cell receptor (beta chain) sequence. Antigen unknown. The data belong to a study of Ad26.COV2.S vaccination and SARS-CoV-2 variants. General study results and limits: Spike-specific TCR breadth in vaccine recipients exceeded that seen in placebo recipients.

Germline V gene lookup returns CDR1 SGHRS and CDR2 YFSETQ. CDR3 length: 13 residues. Trimming took 3 bases from V and 4 from J, leaving 9 bases between them. TCRdb keeps only in-frame clones here, not all; method: immunoSEQ multiplex PCR. The sample lists some 500,000 clones, roughly nine tenths seen once, with over 2.5% in the top ten. Stated treatment: 15 to 20 received Ad26.COV2.S at low or high dose, single or two shots; five or six received placebo; per-sample allocation not given. The samples date from day 63 after the first vaccine or placebo injection. Expressing Wuhan-strain SARS-CoV-2 spike, an Ad26 vector served as the vaccine.

The clonotype comes from a person between 18 and 65 years old who received the Ad26.COV2.S COVID-19 vaccine or a placebo. The chain recombines TRBV5-1 with TRBJ2-3; no definite D call. The sequenced sample was peripheral blood, obtained in a trial of Ad26.COV2.S vaccine versus placebo. CDR3 protein: CASSSALADTQYF. As DNA, the CDR3 is TGCGCCAGCAGCTCCGCCCTCGCAGATACGCAGTATTTT.